This is a list of T cell receptor beta chains from one sample in a study of T-cell memory formation after mild COVID-19. In TCRdb, the 5' RACE reads were re-called with MiXCR into one record per CDR3 protein. Among approximately 170,000 distinct CDR3 sequences, roughly 13% were seen once, and the ten largest hold approximately 3.3%. Material for sequencing was PBMCs or a T cell subset sorted from them (not recorded which). These receptor sequences come from a man in his late teens or twenties who had mild COVID-19 (a few samples of this study predate the infection). Cell type and time point are not known. The CDR3 runs from the conserved cysteine through the conserved F or W. Fields, in order: D gene, clone size, J gene, V gene, CDR3 length, CDR3 DNA, CDR3 protein. D genes are given only for firm matches. Part of the rows lack a size; the others show once, few, many or a class for expanded clones.

>TRBD2|few|TRBJ2-3|TRBV10-2|14
TGCGCCAGCAAGGAGCGGGGCAGCACAGATACGCAGTATTTT
CASKERGSTDTQYF
>TRBD1|few|TRBJ2-1|TRBV5-1|16
TGCGCCAGCAGCTCCGGGACAGGGGGCTTCAACAATGAGCAGTTCTTC
CASSSGTGGFNNEQFF
>.|.|TRBJ2-2|TRBV5-1|15
TGCGCCAGCAGACCTACAGGGACGAACACCGGGGAGCTGTTTTTT
CASRPTGTNTGELFF
>.|few|TRBJ1-5|TRBV5-1|14
TGCGCCAGCAGTCCTGACATGCAGGGCCAGCCCCAGCATTTT
CASSPDMQGQPQHF
>.|many|TRBJ2-5|TRBV7-2|14
TGTGCTGTAACGGGGCTTCCGTACCAAGAGACCCAGTACTTC
CAVTGLPYQETQYF
>.|.|TRBJ2-2|TRBV6-6|16
TGTGCCAGCACCCCGGGATCCCCAGTGGGTACCGGGGAGCTGTTTTTT
CASTPGSPVGTGELFF
>.|.|TRBJ1-3|TRBV6-2/TRBV6-3|13
TGTGCCAGCATACGGAACTCTGGAAACACCATATATTTT
CASIRNSGNTIYF
>.|.|TRBJ1-1|TRBV20-1|12
TGCAGTGCCAGGAGCCCGGTCACTGAAGCTTTCTTT
CSARSPVTEAFF
>.|many|TRBJ2-5|TRBV4-1|13
TGCGCCAGCAGTCCCTTGGACCCGAAGACCCAGTACTTC
CASSPLDPKTQYF
>.|.|TRBJ2-5|TRBV11-2|18
TGTGCCAGCAGCTTAGACCGGGACATCACCGGGGGCGGGAAGACCCAGTACTTC
CASSLDRDITGGGKTQYF
>.|.|TRBJ2-7|TRBV15|14
TGTGCCACCAGCCGGGATTGGGGGGCTAGCGAGCAGTACTTC
CATSRDWGASEQYF
>.|.|TRBJ1-2|TRBV7-2|14
TGTGCCAGCAGCTCTGACACAACGAACTATGGCTACACCTTC
CASSSDTTNYGYTF
>TRBD1|few|TRBJ1-1|TRBV5-6|15
TGTGCCAGCAGCTTACAGGGGGCTTCTGGTACTGAAGCTTTCTTT
CASSLQGASGTEAFF
>.|few|TRBJ2-6|TRBV5-1|15
TGCGCCAGCAGCTTCGGGGAATCGGGGGCCAACGTCCTGACTTTC
CASSFGESGANVLTF
>.|few|TRBJ2-7|TRBV28|13
TGTGCCAGCAGCGGACACCCGTCCTACGAGCAGTACTTC
CASSGHPSYEQYF
>TRBD2|.|TRBJ2-1|TRBV12-3/TRBV12-4|16
TGTGCCAGCAGTTTAGGGCTAGCGGGGGGCGACAATGAGCAGTTCTTC
CASSLGLAGGDNEQFF